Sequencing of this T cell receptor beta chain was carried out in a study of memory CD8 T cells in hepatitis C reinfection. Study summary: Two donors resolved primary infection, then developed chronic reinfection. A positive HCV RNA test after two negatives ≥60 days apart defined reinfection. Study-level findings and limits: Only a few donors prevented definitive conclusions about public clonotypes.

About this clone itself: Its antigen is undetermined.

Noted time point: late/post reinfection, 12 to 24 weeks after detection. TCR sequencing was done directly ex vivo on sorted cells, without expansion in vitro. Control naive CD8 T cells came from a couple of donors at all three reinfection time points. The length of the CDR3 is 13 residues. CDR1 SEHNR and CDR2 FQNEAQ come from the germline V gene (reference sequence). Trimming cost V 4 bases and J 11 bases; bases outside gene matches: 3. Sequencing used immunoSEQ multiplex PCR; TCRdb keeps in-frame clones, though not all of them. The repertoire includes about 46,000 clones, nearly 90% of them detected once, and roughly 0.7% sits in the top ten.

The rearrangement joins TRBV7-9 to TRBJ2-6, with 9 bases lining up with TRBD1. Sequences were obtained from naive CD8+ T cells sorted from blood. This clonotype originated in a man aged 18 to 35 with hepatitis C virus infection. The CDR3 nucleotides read TGTGCCAGCAGCTACCGGGACAGGGACGTCCTGACTTTC. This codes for CASSYRDRDVLTF.